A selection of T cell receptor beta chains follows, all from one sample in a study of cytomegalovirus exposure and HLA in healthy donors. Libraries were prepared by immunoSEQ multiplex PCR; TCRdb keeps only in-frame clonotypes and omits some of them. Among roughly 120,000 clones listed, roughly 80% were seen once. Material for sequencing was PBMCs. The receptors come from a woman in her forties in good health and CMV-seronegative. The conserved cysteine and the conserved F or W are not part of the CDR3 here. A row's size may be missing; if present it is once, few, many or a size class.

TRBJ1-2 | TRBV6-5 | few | ASSYNRFYGYT
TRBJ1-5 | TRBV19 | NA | ASSITGGRGNQPQH
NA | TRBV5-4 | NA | ASSSLTSGRYEQY
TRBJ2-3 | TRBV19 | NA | ASSELASGTDTQY
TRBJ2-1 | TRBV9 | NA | ASSVAPTSGGAGYNEQF
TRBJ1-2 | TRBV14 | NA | ASSQGSGIGGYGYT
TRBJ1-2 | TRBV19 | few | ASADRRTAHTNYGYT
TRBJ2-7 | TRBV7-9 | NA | ASSLAQPYEQY
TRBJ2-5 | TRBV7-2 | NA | ASSLAGYAGRETQY
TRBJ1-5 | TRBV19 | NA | ASSIDGQNNQPQH
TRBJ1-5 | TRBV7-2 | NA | ASSPTGGVSNQPQH
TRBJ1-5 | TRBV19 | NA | ATSTGPFNQPQH
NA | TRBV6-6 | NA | ASSPPGGASYEQY
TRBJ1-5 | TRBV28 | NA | ASSFIGGGNQPQH
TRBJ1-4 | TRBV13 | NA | ASSLKGSAGEKLF
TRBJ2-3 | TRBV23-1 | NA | ASSVSRVTDTQY
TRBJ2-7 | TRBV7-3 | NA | ASSLSRGGGEQY
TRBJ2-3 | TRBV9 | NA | ASRREETDTQY
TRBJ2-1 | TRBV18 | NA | ASSPPARRSSYNEQF
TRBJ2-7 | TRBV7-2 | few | ASSSVPPYEQY
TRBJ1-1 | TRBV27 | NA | ASSLGGGVTEAF
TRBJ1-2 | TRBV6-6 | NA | ASNEQGARSYGYT